This TCR beta chain was captured in a study of T cell repertoires in cytomegalovirus infection. Overall study: Public TCR beta signatures marked donors with CMV infection and the matching HLA.

This clonotype was picked up one time. What it recognizes is unknown. V lost 4 bases to trimming and J lost 0 bases, with 13 bases between them. The CDR3 consists of 16 residues. Germline V gene data show CDR1 as SGHVS and CDR2 as FQNEAQ. TCRdb reanalysed the reads using MiXCR and keeps one entry per CDR3 protein. The repertoire consists of 310,000 or so distinct CDR3 sequences, with about 23% occurring once and the leading ten covering about 14%. Study-wide points: In two of eight donors, the top clonotype was HLA-C-restricted CMV-specific. Identification of carriers of CMV plus the relevant HLA was performed using cumulative public TCR beta family frequency.

This clonotype was obtained from a human donor in good health (CMV status not recorded). Some clones in this sample may be carry-over from other donors' samples. The sequencing input was PBMCs. The V gene is TRBV7-8, the J gene TRBJ2-1; D is uncertain. In nucleotides, the CDR3 is TGTGCCAGCAGCTCCGGGCTTTCCGTCTCCTACAATGAGCAGTTCTTC. Protein product: CASSSGLSVSYNEQFF.